This TCR beta chain comes out of a study of regulatory T cells in long-lasting Graves disease. The CDR3 contains 15 residues. Losses at the gene ends were 4 bases for V and 4 bases for J; bases not matched to a gene: 7. Germline values: CDR1 SGHDT, CDR2 YYEEEE. As to time point: newly diagnosed GD, antithyroid drugs for less than 3 months. With RNA extracted from PBMCs as input, the TCR library was made. Diagnosis followed American Thyroid Association guidelines for Graves' disease. This clonotype was observed at least ten times. Building of the TCR beta libraries involved iRepertoire HTBI primers and Arm-PCR of CDR3 regions. From the multiplex PCR reads, TCRdb called clonotypes with MiXCR, one entry per CDR3 protein. The table has about 440,000 distinct CDR3 sequences, about 15% seen once. These data are also associated with another study on T cells in Graves' hyperthyroidism and ophthalmopathy. Per that study: Among clonotypes expanded in thyroid above 0.001, most were also found in blood.

The rearrangement uses TRBV5-6 and TRBJ2-7; 11 nucleotides line up with TRBD2. This sequence was found in a woman in her thirties with Graves disease. Sequencing was performed on peripheral blood mononuclear cells (PBMCs), taken at new diagnosis, from a patient treated with antithyroid drugs. CDR3: CASSGGTSGIYEQYF. The DNA of the CDR3 is TGTGCCAGCAGCGGAGGGACTAGCGGCATTTACGAGCAGTACTTC.